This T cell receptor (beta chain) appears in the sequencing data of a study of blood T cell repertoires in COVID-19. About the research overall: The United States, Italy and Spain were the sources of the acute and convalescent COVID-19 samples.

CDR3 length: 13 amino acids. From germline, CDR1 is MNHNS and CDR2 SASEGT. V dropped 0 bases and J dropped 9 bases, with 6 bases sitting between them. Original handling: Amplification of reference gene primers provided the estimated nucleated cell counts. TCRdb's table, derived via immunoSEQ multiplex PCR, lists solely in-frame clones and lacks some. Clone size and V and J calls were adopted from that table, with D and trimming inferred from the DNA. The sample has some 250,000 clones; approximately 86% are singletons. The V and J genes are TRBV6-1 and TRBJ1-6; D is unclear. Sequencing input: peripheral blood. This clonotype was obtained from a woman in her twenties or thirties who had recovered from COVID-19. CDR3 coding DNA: TGTGCCAGCAGTGAAGCTTTCCGTTCACCCCTCCACTTT. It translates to CASSEAFRSPLHF.